These 10 T cell receptor beta chains came from one sample sequenced in a study of shared clonotypes between healthy human individuals. This table comes from immunoSEQ multiplex PCR, and its TCRdb copy is limited to in-frame clones, with some not included. This table holds hundreds of thousands of clones, roughly 96% found once. Terminally differentiated effector memory CD45RA+ cells were left out of the naive CD8 fraction, which was CD45RO-negative and positively selected for CCR7. The specimen was naive CD8+ T cells sorted from blood. Receptors were obtained from a young woman in good health.

The chain couples TRBV4-1 to TRBJ2-1; TRBD2 matches at 15 bases. The CDR3 runs to 16 residues. In germline, CDR1 is MGHRA, CDR2 YSYEKL. The V gene end was trimmed by 5 bases and the J gene end by 7 bases; junction bases not matched to a gene: 6. The CDR3 loop is CASSSRTSGRVNEQFF. In DNA, the CDR3 is TGCGCCAGCAGCTCTCGGACTAGCGGGAGGGTGAATGAGCAGTTCTTC.

DNA of the CDR3: TGTGCCAGCAGCCCCCAGGGGGCCGCCCAAGAGACCCAGTACTTC. Protein sequence: CASSPQGAAQETQYF. The chain carries TRBV7-9 and TRBJ2-5; TRBD1 aligns across 8 bases. Germline CDR1 is SEHNR and CDR2 is FQNEAQ (reference sequence). The V gene end was trimmed by 5 bases and the J gene end by 1 base; junction bases not matched to a gene: 6. The CDR3 is made up of 15 amino acids. Full variable domain (remainder filled in from reference TRBV7-9 and TRBJ2-5): DTGVSQNPRHKITKRGQNVTFRCDPISEHNRLYWYRQTLGQGPEFLTYFQNEAQLEKSRLLSDRFSAERPKGSFSTLEIQRTEQGDSAMYLCASSPQGAAQETQYFGPGTRLLVL.

CDR3 bases: TGTGCCAGCAGAGGTTGGAAGCGGGTGAGCTCCTACAATGAGCAGTTCTTC. Its protein product is CASRGWKRVSSYNEQFF. The chain joins TRBV11-2 to TRBJ2-1; maybe TRBD2 (6 bases). Germline CDR1 is SGHAT and CDR2 is FQNNGV. The length of the CDR3 is 17 residues. V shed 6 bases and J shed 0 bases, with 18 bases lying between them.

This rearrangement joins TRBV30 to TRBJ2-1; 7 bases are a match to TRBD2. The junction had 11 bases not matched to a gene; V was cut back by 1 base and J by 8 bases. CDR1 GTSNPN and CDR2 SVGIG come from the germline V gene (reference sequence). This CDR3 is 15 amino acids long. The CDR3 nucleotides read TGTGCCTGGAGTGATTTCCTAGCGGTTAAGGATGAGCAGTTCTTC. The encoded protein is CAWSDFLAVKDEQFF.

The rearrangement joins TRBV9 to TRBJ2-2, with D perhaps matching TRBD1 or TRBD2 (6 bases each). The CDR3 covers 16 residues. The germline CDR1 and CDR2 sequences are SGDLS and YYNGEE. Trimming left V 3 bases short and J 4 bases short, with 16 bases between. The CDR3 loop is CASSGRVAGVTGELFF. The CDR3 DNA reads as TGTGCCAGCAGCGGGAGGGTGGCAGGGGTCACCGGGGAGCTGTTTTTT.

The chain employs TRBV29-1 and TRBJ1-2; D is ambiguous. The CDR3 spans 12 residues. Germline lookup yields CDR1 SQVTM and CDR2 ANQGSEA. Trimming stripped 5 bases from V and 2 bases from J, with 9 bases between. CDR3 nucleotide sequence: TGCAGCGTTTACGTAATCAACTATGGCTACACCTTC. It specifies CSVYVINYGYTF.

V usage is TRBV9 and J usage is TRBJ2-2, with 7 bases lining up with TRBD2. This CDR3 comprises 18 residues. With V trimmed by 0 bases and J by 6 bases, 14 bases remained unmatched. CDR1 SGDLS and CDR2 YYNGEE come from the germline V gene. The CDR3 sequence: CASSVAKDLAVLPGELFF. The DNA for the CDR3 is TGTGCCAGCAGCGTAGCTAAGGACCTAGCGGTCTTGCCCGGGGAGCTGTTTTTT.

The chain has TRBV28 and TRBJ2-3, with D hard to call. In germline, CDR1 is MDHEN, CDR2 SYDVKM. This CDR3 comprises 13 residues. The V gene lost 4 bases and the J gene lost 2 bases, with 7 bases spanning the gap. The CDR3 DNA reads as TGTGCCAGCAGTTACACGGTCACAGATACGCAGTATTTT. Encoded protein: CASSYTVTDTQYF.

The V call is TRBV5-1, the J call TRBJ1-2; D is unclear. Germline CDR1 is SGHRS and CDR2 is YFSETQ. The CDR3 consists of 10 residues. Between the trimmed V and J ends, which lost 5 bases and 8 bases, there was a span of 7 bases. The CDR3 is CASRGEGYTF. The CDR3 DNA sequence: TGCGCCAGCAGGGGTGAGGGCTACACCTTC.

The J gene is TRBJ2-7, the V gene TRBV27; tentatively, D is TRBD1 (5 bases). Trimming stripped 2 bases from V and 2 bases from J, with 10 bases between. CDR1 and CDR2 from the germline V gene are MNHEY and SMNVEV (reference sequence). CDR3 length: 14 residues. This CDR3 reads CASSLAGRPYEQYF. The CDR3 coding sequence is TGTGCCAGCAGTTTAGCAGGGCGCCCCTACGAGCAGTACTTC.